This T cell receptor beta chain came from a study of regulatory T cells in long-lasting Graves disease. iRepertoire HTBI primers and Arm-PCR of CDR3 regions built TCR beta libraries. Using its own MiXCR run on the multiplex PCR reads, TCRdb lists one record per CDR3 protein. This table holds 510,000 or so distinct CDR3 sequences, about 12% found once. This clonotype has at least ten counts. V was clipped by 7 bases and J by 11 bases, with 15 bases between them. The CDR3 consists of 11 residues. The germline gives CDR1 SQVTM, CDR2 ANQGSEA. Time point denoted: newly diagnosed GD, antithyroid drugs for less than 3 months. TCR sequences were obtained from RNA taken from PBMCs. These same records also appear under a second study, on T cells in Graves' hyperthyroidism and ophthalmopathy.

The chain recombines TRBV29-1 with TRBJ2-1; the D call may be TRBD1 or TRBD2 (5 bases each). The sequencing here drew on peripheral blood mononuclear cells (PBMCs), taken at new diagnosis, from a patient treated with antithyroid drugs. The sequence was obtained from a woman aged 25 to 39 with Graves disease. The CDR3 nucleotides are TGCAGCGCGTCGACCGGGACCCAGCAGTTCTTC. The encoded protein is CSASTGTQQFF.